These 8 T cell receptor beta chains originate from one sample sequenced in a study of shared clonotypes between healthy human individuals. The method was immunoSEQ multiplex PCR; TCRdb's version includes in-frame clones alone and lacks a portion of them. Of about 2 million clones listed, 85% to 95% are singletons. The sequenced sample was naive CD4+ T cells sorted from blood. The sample's subset: CD45RA+ positively selected. These TCRs come from a man aged 18 to 30 in good health.

In its sample, this clone was seen once. The chain couples TRBV30 to TRBJ2-1; D unresolved. Trimming removed 0 bases at V and 4 bases at J, with 16 bases between. The CDR3 has 16 residues. Germline values: CDR1 GTSNPN, CDR2 SVGIG (reference sequence). Here the CDR3 reads CAWSVLGSFSYNEQFF. The CDR3 DNA reads as TGTGCCTGGAGTGTACTGGGTTCGTTCTCTTACAATGAGCAGTTCTTC. The complete variable domain, with remaining parts taken from reference TRBV30 and TRBJ2-1, reads SQTIHQWPATLVQPVGSPLSLECTVEGTSNPNLYWYRQAAGRGLQLLFYSVGIGQISSEVPQNLSASRPQDRQFILSSKKLLLSDSGFYLCAWSVLGSFSYNEQFFGPGTRLTVL.

V and J are TRBV5-6 and TRBJ2-2, with 8 bases that match TRBD2. Germline trimming cut 6 bases from V and 7 bases from J; bases unmatched to any gene: 11. The CDR3 contains 15 residues. CDR1 is SGHDT and CDR2 is YYEEEE in the germline V gene. This chain's CDR3 is CASTRAAGVVGELFF. The DNA of the CDR3 is TGTGCCAGCACCCGGGCAGCGGGAGTCGTCGGGGAGCTGTTTTTT.

V and J are TRBV27 and TRBJ2-5; D could derive from TRBD1 or TRBD2 (5 bases each). The CDR3 consists of 12 residues. Between the trimmed V and J ends, which lost 4 bases and 9 bases, there was a span of 12 bases. The germline V gene has CDR1 MNHEY and CDR2 SMNVEV (reference sequence). CDR3 bases: TGTGCCAGCAGTTCCGGGGCGAGGGCCCAGTACTTC. It translates to CASSSGARAQYF.

The rearrangement links TRBV10-2 to TRBJ2-2, with 8 bases matching TRBD2. J gave up 4 bases and V 6 bases, and 16 bases lay outside the gene matches. The CDR3 extends over 18 amino acids. CDR1 and CDR2 from the germline V gene are WSHSY and SAAADI. This chain's CDR3 is CASSPGEREKDFTGELFF. The DNA of the CDR3 is TGCGCCAGCAGCCCCGGAGAGCGGGAGAAAGATTTCACCGGGGAGCTGTTTTTT.

This chain links TRBV7-9 with TRBJ1-5; D ambiguous. Germline-derived CDR1 and CDR2 are SEHNR and FQNEAQ (reference sequence). V lost 0 bases to trimming and J lost 1 base, with 19 bases between them. The CDR3 has 19 amino acids. CDR3 in amino acids: CASSLAGMGPERSNQPQHF. The CDR3 nucleotides are TGTGCCAGCAGCTTAGCGGGGATGGGTCCGGAGAGGAGCAATCAGCCCCAGCATTTT.

V is TRBV9 and J is TRBJ2-7; 8 bases align to TRBD1. There are 13 residues in the CDR3. Germline-derived CDR1 and CDR2 are SGDLS and YYNGEE. Trimming removed 3 bases from V and 6 bases from J; junction bases left unmatched: 5. For the CDR3, the DNA is TGTGCCAGCAGCGCCGGGACAGGAGTCGAGCAGTACTTC. Translation gives CASSAGTGVEQYF. Complete variable domain (other parts from reference TRBV9 and TRBJ2-7): DSGVTQTPKHLITATGQRVTLRCSPRSGDLSVYWYQQSLDQGLQFLIQYYNGEERAKGNILERFSAQQFPDLHSELNLSSLELGDSALYFCASSAGTGVEQYFGPGTRLTVT.

V usage is TRBV10-1 and J usage is TRBJ1-2; 10 nucleotides align to TRBD1. The germline V gene encodes CDR1 WNHNN and CDR2 SYGVQD (reference sequence). After removal of 6 bases from V and 8 bases from J, the junction contained 6 bases not matched to a gene. The CDR3 consists of 13 residues. The CDR3 nucleotides are TGCGCCAGCAGCCCCGGGACAGGGGTGGGCTACACCTTC. The encoded protein is CASSPGTGVGYTF.

In the case of this clone: Other DNA sequences in the same sample also yield this CDR3. This chain links TRBV7-9 with TRBJ2-7; D may be TRBD1 or TRBD2 (5 bases each). Germline V lookup: CDR1 SEHNR, CDR2 FQNEAQ (reference sequence). The CDR3 loop spans 13 amino acids. Deletions cut 3 bases from V and 2 bases from J, with 8 bases between. The CDR3 coding sequence is TGTGCCAGCAGCTTGAGGGGAGCCTACGAGCAGTACTTC. Its protein is CASSLRGAYEQYF.